The 5 T cell receptor beta chains given below trace back to one sample, sequenced in a study of cytomegalovirus exposure and HLA in healthy donors. Repertoires were generated with immunoSEQ multiplex PCR, while TCRdb's copy carries only in-frame clones and drops some. The data show about 64,000 clones, approximately 95% seen once. Sequencing was done on a sample of PBMCs. The receptor set was obtained from a woman aged 18 to 35 in good health and CMV-seropositive.

This chain joins TRBV9 and TRBJ2-1; 8 positions agree with TRBD2. Losses at the gene ends were 7 bases for V and 3 bases for J; bases not matched to a gene: 6. Per the germline V gene, CDR1 is SGDLS and CDR2 is YYNGEE. The CDR3 is 14 residues long. CDR3 amino acids: CASPLAGLYNEQFF. In DNA form, the CDR3 reads TGTGCCAGCCCCTTAGCGGGGCTCTACAATGAGCAGTTCTTC.

This clone is a singleton in its sample. The CDR3 DNA is TGCGCCAGCAGCCAAGTAGCGGAAAACGGATACCAAGAGACCCAGTACTTC. It specifies CASSQVAENGYQETQYF. The rearrangement uses TRBV5-1 and TRBJ2-5, with a tentative D call TRBD2 (6 bases). V lost 4 bases and J 0 bases, leaving 19 bases between the germline ends. Germline values: CDR1 SGHRS, CDR2 YFSETQ. CDR3 length equals 17 residues.

In nucleotides, the CDR3 is TGCGCCAGCAGCTTGGGGTTAGAAGAGACCCAGTACTTC. It specifies CASSLGLEETQYF. J is TRBJ2-5 and V is TRBV5-1; D not certain. CDR3 length: 13 amino acids. Germline values: CDR1 SGHRS, CDR2 YFSETQ. V lost 0 bases and J lost 3, with 6 bases in between.

This clone came up once. The chain uses TRBV28 and TRBJ1-5; 10 bases are a match to TRBD1. The CDR3 is 15 amino acids. V shed 1 base, J shed 6 bases, and the junction held 3 bases outside the gene matches. Looked up from germline, CDR1 is MDHEN and CDR2 is SYDVKM. CDR3 sequence reads: CASSLFRQGAQPQHF. In DNA, the CDR3 is TGTGCCAGCAGTTTATTCCGACAGGGGGCTCAGCCCCAGCATTTT. Combining the CDR3 with reference TRBV28 and TRBJ1-5 gives the whole variable domain DVKVTQSSRYLVKRTGEKVFLECVQDMDHENMFWYRQDPGLGLRLIYFSYDVKMKEKGDIPEGYSVSREKKERFSLILESASTNQTSMYLCASSLFRQGAQPQHFGDGTRLSIL.

This chain joins TRBV19 and TRBJ1-1; D might be TRBD1 (6 bases). There are 16 residues in the CDR3. CDR1 is LNHDA and CDR2 is SQIVND in the germline V gene (reference sequence). V lost 7 bases and J lost 1, with 19 bases in between. CDR3 amino acids: CASTSNREAKNTEAFF. The CDR3 region has the DNA TGTGCCAGTACTTCCAACAGGGAAGCCAAGAACACTGAAGCTTTCTTT.